This passage covers 8 T cell receptor beta chains from one sample sequenced in a study of blood T cell repertoires in COVID-19. Data came from immunoSEQ multiplex PCR; TCRdb stores just in-frame clones and leaves some out. The profile covers approximately 140,000 clones, with around 90% appearing a single time and roughly 4% taken by the ten largest. The sample was peripheral blood. Receptors were obtained from a woman between 55 and 75 years old with active or convalescent COVID-19.

This clone has at least ten counts. This chain joins TRBV19 and TRBJ2-1, with 11 bases aligning to TRBD2. J was trimmed by 8 bases and V by 6 bases; bases with no gene match: 3. Germline V gene data show CDR1 as LNHDA and CDR2 as SQIVND (reference sequence). The CDR3 spans 13 residues. Here the CDR3 reads CASSVAGGYEQFF. The CDR3 region has the DNA TGTGCCAGTAGCGTAGCGGGGGGGTATGAGCAGTTCTTC.

The gene calls are TRBV7-3 and TRBJ2-7; D might be TRBD2 (5 bases). V lost 2 bases, J lost 2 bases, and 16 bases lay in between. Germline V gene data show CDR1 as SGHTA and CDR2 as FQGTGA. The CDR3 is made up of 16 amino acids. This CDR3 reads CASSLSEGIGPYEQYF. CDR3 nucleotides: TGTGCCAGCAGCTTATCAGAGGGTATCGGTCCCTACGAGCAGTACTTC.

The chain recombines TRBV25-1 with TRBJ1-1; 7 bases fit TRBD1. This CDR3 is 13 amino acids long. Germline V CDR1 and CDR2: MGHDK, SYGVNS. The junction had 6 bases not matched to a gene; V was cut back by 5 bases and J by 6 bases. The CDR3, as DNA: TGTGCCAGCAGTCAACAGGGGACGGCTGAAGCTTTCTTT. Encoded protein: CASSQQGTAEAFF.

The rearrangement joins TRBV6-5 to TRBJ1-5; tentatively, D is TRBD1 (6 bases). CDR3 length: 15 amino acids. Trimming took off 2 bases at V and 5 bases at J, with 13 bases between the two ends. CDR1 is MNHEY and CDR2 is SVGAGI in the germline V gene. The CDR3 sequence is CASSYSRGGDQPQHF. CDR3 DNA: TGTGCCAGCAGTTACAGTAGGGGGGGAGATCAGCCCCAGCATTTT.

The J gene is TRBJ2-2, the V gene TRBV5-4, with a tentative D call TRBD2 (5 bases). The CDR3 runs to 16 residues. V gave up 4 bases and J gave up 7 bases, with 20 bases separating them. CDR1 SGHNT and CDR2 YYREEE come from the germline V gene (reference sequence). The CDR3 region is CASSPTRVGTSGELFF. Here the CDR3 DNA reads TGTGCCAGCAGCCCTACTAGAGTCGGAACTAGCGGGGAGCTGTTTTTT.

The chain is built from TRBV27 and TRBJ1-6, with 11 bases matching TRBD1. CDR1 MNHEY and CDR2 SMNVEV come from the germline V gene (reference sequence). The CDR3 has 14 amino acids. Trimming removed 4 bases from V and 9 bases from J; junction bases left unmatched: 2. Here the CDR3 reads CASSSGTGGSPLHF. The CDR3 nucleotides read TGTGCCAGCAGTTCCGGGACAGGGGGTTCACCCCTCCACTTT.

This clone was recorded once. The chain is built from TRBV5-5 and TRBJ1-3, with D hard to call. The length of the CDR3 is 15 residues. V lost 3 bases, J lost 0 bases, and 10 bases lay in between. Germline-derived CDR1 and CDR2 are SGHKS and YYEKEE (reference sequence). CDR3 coding DNA: TGTGCCAGCAGCTCAGTTTCCGACTCTGGAAACACCATATATTTT. It translates to CASSSVSDSGNTIYF.

V and J are TRBV19 and TRBJ1-4, with 7 bases matching TRBD1. This CDR3 has 17 amino acids. Germline lookup yields CDR1 LNHDA and CDR2 SQIVND (reference sequence). The junction had 7 bases not matched to a gene; V was cut back by 3 bases and J by 0 bases. CDR3: CASSMLQTGATNEKLFF. The CDR3 DNA reads TGTGCCAGTAGTATGCTCCAAACAGGGGCAACTAATGAAAAACTGTTTTTT.